This TCR beta chain was identified during a study of tumor-infiltrating lymphocytes in primary liver carcinoma. TCR beta cDNA was prepared out of around 460 ng total RNA by means of a constant-region primer. Modified slightly, ARM-PCR produced TCR beta libraries over three nested multiplex PCR rounds. The two initial PCR rounds, about 9 cycles each, used TRBV1-TRBV30 forward and C-beta reverse primers. A single record per CDR3 protein comes from TCRdb applying MiXCR to the multiplex PCR reads. The table has about 310,000 distinct CDR3 sequences, approximately 60% seen once. The CDR3 loop spans 15 amino acids. Germline V gene sequence: CDR1 LGHNA, CDR2 YSLEER. As concerns this clonotype: A read error is possible here, since a much larger clone lies one base away.

The researchers obtained blood RNA from unsorted whole blood and also extracted germline DNA. The chain has TRBV4-3 and TRBJ2-7; 8 nucleotides align to TRBD2. The sample comprised peripheral blood. The source of this sequence is a man aged 40-55 years with primary liver carcinoma and hepatitis B virus infection. In nucleotides, the CDR3 is TGCGCCATCAGCCAAGATCGCGGGAGGTCAAACGAGCAGTACTTC. Translation: CAISQDRGRSNEQYF.